This paragraph covers one TCR beta chain sequence. This clone was seen just once. There is no known antigen for this receptor. No clone much larger than this one lies a single base away; base qualities are absent. TCRbeta CDR3 regions were amplified from genomic DNA by means of the immunoSEQ Assay, a bias-controlled multiplex PCR. Per the authors' processing: The number of nucleated cells in each sample was estimated by amplification of reference gene primers within the assay. Sequence reads were collapsed and filtered to measure the absolute abundance of every unique TCRbeta CDR3 rearrangement. Productive Simpson clonality was computed per sample as the square root of Simpson's diversity index over productive rearrangements. TCRdb holds this immuneACCESS table with in-frame rearrangements only. Some clones are missing; in checked studies, unresolved V genes explain under half, and the rest has no known cause. V, J and clone size derive from that table, while D and trimming were established from the DNA sequence. The sample yields 150,000 to 200,000 clones; around 87% were counted once. The top ten clonotypes cover almost 1% of the sample.

This specimen comes from a study of blood T cell repertoires in COVID-19 (TCRdb year 2020). With regard to the full study: The collaborator samples originated in the United States, Italy and Spain and spanned the acute and convalescent phases of COVID-19. The dataset comprised deeply sampled blood TCRbeta repertoires from subjects exposed to, actively infected with, or recovered from COVID-19. The material from the prospective study consisted of cDNA or gDNA derived from T cells, B-cell-depleted T cells, or PBMCs. Where available, HLA class I and class II types were taken from metadata supplied by the sample provider and were not determined by assay-based typing. The samples were drawn from two sources: the first 160 participants of the ongoing ImmuneRACE study, and over 950 subjects contributed by 6 global collaborators. The repertoires were released in a freely available public database meant as a resource for research on the immune response to SARS-CoV-2. Nearly every sample came with metadata listing a de-identified subject ID, COVID-19 status, age in years and sex. What the study reported, not specific to this receptor: Clinical and demographic metadata were provided uncurated, with the amount varying by source and participant.

CDR1 and CDR2, looked up from the germline V gene (reference sequence), are LNHDA and SQIVND. Between the V and J ends, shortened by 6 bases and 4 bases respectively, the junction contains 16 bases. The CDR3 has 14 amino acids, counting the end cysteine and valine. This entry keeps only the CDR3 DNA: 42 bases, framed from base 1. Each collaborating institution followed its own protocols to collect whole blood in K2EDTA tubes. Collaborator samples were shipped for TCRbeta analysis as frozen whole blood, isolated PBMCs, or DNA extracted from either sample type. Sequenced: peripheral blood. The rearrangement combines TRBV19 with TRBJ2-7, with the D gene not clear enough to name. This clonotype was obtained from a man aged 18 to 30 with acute or convalescent COVID-19. The DNA reads as follows: TGTGCCAGTAGAAATACCCGAGCCCCTTACGAGCAGTACGTC. It translates to CASRNTRAPYEQYV.